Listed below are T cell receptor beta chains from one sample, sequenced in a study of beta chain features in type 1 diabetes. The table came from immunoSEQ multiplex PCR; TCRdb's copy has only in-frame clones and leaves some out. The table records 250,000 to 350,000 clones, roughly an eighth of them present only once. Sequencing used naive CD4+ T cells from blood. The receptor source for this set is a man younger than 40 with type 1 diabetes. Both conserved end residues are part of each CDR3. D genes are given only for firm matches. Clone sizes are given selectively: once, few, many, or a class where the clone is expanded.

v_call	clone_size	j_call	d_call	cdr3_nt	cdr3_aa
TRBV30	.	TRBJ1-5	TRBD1	TGTGCCTGGAACTCGGGACAGGTGGGGGATCAGCCCCAGCATTTT	CAWNSGQVGDQPQHF
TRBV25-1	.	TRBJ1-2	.	TGTGCCAGCAGCGCCTCGAGGTTCGGTGGCTACACCTTC	CASSASRFGGYTF
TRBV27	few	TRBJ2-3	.	TGTGCCAGCAGTGCGTACACAGATACGCAGTATTTT	CASSAYTDTQYF
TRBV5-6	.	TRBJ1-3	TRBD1	TGTGCCAGCAGCTTGACAGGGGCTGGAAACACCATATATTTT	CASSLTGAGNTIYF
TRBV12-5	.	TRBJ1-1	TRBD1	TGTGCTAGTGGTTTGGGACCGGGACAGGGGGACACTGAAGCTTTCTTT	CASGLGPGQGDTEAFF
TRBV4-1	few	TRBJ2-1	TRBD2	TGCGCCAGCAGCCCAAGTAGCGGGACCGCCTACAATGAGCAGTTCTTC	CASSPSSGTAYNEQFF
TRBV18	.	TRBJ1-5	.	TGTGCCAGCTCAGAGACGAGACTTAATCAGCCCCAGCATTTT	CASSETRLNQPQHF
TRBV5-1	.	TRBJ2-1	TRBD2	TGCGCCAGCAGCACGGTCGCTAGCGGGAGCCCTGAGCAGTTCTTC	CASSTVASGSPEQFF
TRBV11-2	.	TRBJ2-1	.	TGTGCCAGCAGCTTTTATCAAGGAGGACCGACCTACAATGAGCAGTTCTTC	CASSFYQGGPTYNEQFF
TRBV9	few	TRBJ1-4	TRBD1	TGTGCCAGCAGCGAATCACAGGGGGCTGAAAAACTGTTTTTT	CASSESQGAEKLFF
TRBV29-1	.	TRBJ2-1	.	TGCAGCGTTGAATCCAGACTAGTGGAGGTGCAGTTCTTC	CSVESRLVEVQFF
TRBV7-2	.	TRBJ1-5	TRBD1	TGTGCCAGCAGCACCTACAGGGGCCCACAGCCCCAGCATTTT	CASSTYRGPQPQHF
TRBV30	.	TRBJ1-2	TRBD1	TGTGCCTGGAGTGCTCTTCGGACAGGGGGTATCTATGGCTACACCTTC	CAWSALRTGGIYGYTF
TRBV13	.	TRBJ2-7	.	TGTGCCAGCAGCCCACAGGGTAACGAGCAGTACTTC	CASSPQGNEQYF
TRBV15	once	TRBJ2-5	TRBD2	TGTGCCACCAGCAGACAAGGACTAGCGGGAGAGACCCAGTACTTC	CATSRQGLAGETQYF
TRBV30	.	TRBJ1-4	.	TGTGCCTGCGGCGTCAGCAACTATTTCCTTAGCCATGAAAAACTGTTTTTT	CACGVSNYFLSHEKLFF
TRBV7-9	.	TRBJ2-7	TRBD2	TGTGCCAGCAGCTTAGGGGGGGGACTAGCGGACAATCTCTACGAGCAGTACTTC	CASSLGGGLADNLYEQYF
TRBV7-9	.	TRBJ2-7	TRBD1	TGTGCCAGCAAAAATACAGGGGTGGACGAGCAGTACTTC	CASKNTGVDEQYF
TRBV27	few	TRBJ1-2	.	TGTGCCAGCAGTACAACTAACTATGGCTACACCTTC	CASSTTNYGYTF
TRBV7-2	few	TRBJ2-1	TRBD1	TGTGCCAGCAGCCCGGGACAGCAGCAGTTCTTC	CASSPGQQQFF
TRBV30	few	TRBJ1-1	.	TGTGCCTGGACATCTGAGGGTGGTCAACTGAACACTGAAGCTTTCTTT	CAWTSEGGQLNTEAFF
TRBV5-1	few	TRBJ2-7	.	TGCGCCAGCAGCTTGGGCAGGGCCCACGAGCAGTACTTC	CASSLGRAHEQYF
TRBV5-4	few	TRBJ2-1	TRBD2	TGTGCCAGCAGCCCGGGACTAGCGGGCTACAATGAGCAGTTCTTC	CASSPGLAGYNEQFF
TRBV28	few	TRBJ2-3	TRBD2	TGTGCCAGCACCCGAGGGGACGGGAGGGGCACAGATACGCAGTATTTT	CASTRGDGRGTDTQYF
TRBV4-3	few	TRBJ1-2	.	TGCGCCAGCAGCCAAGACAGGGGAGGGGGTCGCCGCTACACCTTC	CASSQDRGGGRRYTF
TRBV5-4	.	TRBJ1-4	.	TGTGCCAGCAGCTTGGGAGGTCGTGGGGGCGCGTCTGGGGAAAAACTGTTTTTT	CASSLGGRGGASGEKLFF
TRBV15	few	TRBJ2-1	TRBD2	TGTGCCACCAGCGGAATGGGGACTAGCGGGTTCAATGAGCAGTTCTTC	CATSGMGTSGFNEQFF
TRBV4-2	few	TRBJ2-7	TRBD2	TGTGCCAGCAGCCAGGTCGGGGGGAGCTACGAGCAGTACTTC	CASSQVGGSYEQYF
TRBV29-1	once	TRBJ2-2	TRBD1	TGCGGGGGATGGACAGGGCTGAACACCGGGGAGCTGTTTTTT	CGGWTGLNTGELFF
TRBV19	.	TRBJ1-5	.	TGTGCCAGTAGTATGGGGCAGAGCAATCAGCCCCAGCATTTT	CASSMGQSNQPQHF
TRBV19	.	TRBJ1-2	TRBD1	TGTGCCAGTAGTATCGGACAGGGCAACTATGGCTACACCTTC	CASSIGQGNYGYTF
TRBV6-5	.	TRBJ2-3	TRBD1	TGTGCCAGCAGTCTACAGGGGGTATTGGATACGCAGTATTTT	CASSLQGVLDTQYF
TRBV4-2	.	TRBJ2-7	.	TGTGCCAGCAGCCAAATCTCTAGCCGAAACTCCTACGAGCAGTACTTC	CASSQISSRNSYEQYF
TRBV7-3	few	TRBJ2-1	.	TGTGCCAGCAGCTTAGTGACTCACGGTGAGCAGTTCTTC	CASSLVTHGEQFF
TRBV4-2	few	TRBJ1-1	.	TGTGCCAGCAGCCCTCGGGGGAACACTGAAGCTTTCTTT	CASSPRGNTEAFF
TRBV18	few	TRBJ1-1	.	TGTGCCAGCTCGTTCCAGGGTAGGAACACTGAAGCTTTCTTT	CASSFQGRNTEAFF
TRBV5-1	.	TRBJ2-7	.	TGCGCCAGCAGCTTGGGGGACAATTCGCACGAGCAGTACTTC	CASSLGDNSHEQYF
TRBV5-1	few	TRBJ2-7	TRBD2	TGCGCCAGCAGCTTGGTCCTAGCGGGAGGGGACGAGCAGTACTTC	CASSLVLAGGDEQYF
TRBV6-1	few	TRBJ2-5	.	TGTGCCAGCATCCTGCAGGTCTCGGGGGACCCGGTGTACTTC	CASILQVSGDPVYF
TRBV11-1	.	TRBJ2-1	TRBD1	TGTGCCACCGGGACAGGGGGAGTCAATGAGCAGTTCTTC	CATGTGGVNEQFF
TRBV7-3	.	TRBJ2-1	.	TGTGCCAGCAGTCCAGGTGTCAGCTCCTACAATGAGCAGTTCTTC	CASSPGVSSYNEQFF
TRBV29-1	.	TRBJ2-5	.	TGCAGCGCGAAGCAGGGTTGGGAGACCCAGTACTTC	CSAKQGWETQYF
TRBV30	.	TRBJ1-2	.	TGTGCCTGGAGTGTACTAGTTTCGGGGGGAAGCTATGGCTACACCTTC	CAWSVLVSGGSYGYTF
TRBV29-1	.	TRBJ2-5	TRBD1	TGCAGCGTTGTGACAGGGGGCTACCAAGAGACCCAGTACTTC	CSVVTGGYQETQYF
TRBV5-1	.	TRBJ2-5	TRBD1	TGCGCCAGCAGCTTGGGCGCCGGGACAGGGGCTCTCGAGACCCAGTACTTC	CASSLGAGTGALETQYF
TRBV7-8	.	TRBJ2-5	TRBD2	TGTGCCAGCAGCTTGGGACTAGCAAAGGAGACCCAGTACTTC	CASSLGLAKETQYF
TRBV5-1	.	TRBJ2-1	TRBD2	TGCGCCAGCAGCTCCCATGGTGCGAGCGGGAGCTCCTACAATGAGCAGTTCTTC	CASSSHGASGSSYNEQFF
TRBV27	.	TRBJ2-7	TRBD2	TGTGCCAGCAGACGGGCACTAGCGGGTATCTACGAGCAGTACTTC	CASRRALAGIYEQYF
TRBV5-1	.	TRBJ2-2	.	TGCGCCAGCAGCTTAACGGGAGAGATCGGGGAGCTGTTTTTT	CASSLTGEIGELFF
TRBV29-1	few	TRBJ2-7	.	TGCAGCGTAGGGGGTAGCGAGGTTTACGAGCAGTACTTC	CSVGGSEVYEQYF
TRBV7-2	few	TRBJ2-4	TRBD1	TGTGCCAGCAGCCCGGGACAGGGGGCTAACATTCAGTACTTC	CASSPGQGANIQYF
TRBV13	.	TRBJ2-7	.	TGTGCCAGCAGCTTAGGCGGGCAGGGCACAGGAGAGCAGTACTTC	CASSLGGQGTGEQYF